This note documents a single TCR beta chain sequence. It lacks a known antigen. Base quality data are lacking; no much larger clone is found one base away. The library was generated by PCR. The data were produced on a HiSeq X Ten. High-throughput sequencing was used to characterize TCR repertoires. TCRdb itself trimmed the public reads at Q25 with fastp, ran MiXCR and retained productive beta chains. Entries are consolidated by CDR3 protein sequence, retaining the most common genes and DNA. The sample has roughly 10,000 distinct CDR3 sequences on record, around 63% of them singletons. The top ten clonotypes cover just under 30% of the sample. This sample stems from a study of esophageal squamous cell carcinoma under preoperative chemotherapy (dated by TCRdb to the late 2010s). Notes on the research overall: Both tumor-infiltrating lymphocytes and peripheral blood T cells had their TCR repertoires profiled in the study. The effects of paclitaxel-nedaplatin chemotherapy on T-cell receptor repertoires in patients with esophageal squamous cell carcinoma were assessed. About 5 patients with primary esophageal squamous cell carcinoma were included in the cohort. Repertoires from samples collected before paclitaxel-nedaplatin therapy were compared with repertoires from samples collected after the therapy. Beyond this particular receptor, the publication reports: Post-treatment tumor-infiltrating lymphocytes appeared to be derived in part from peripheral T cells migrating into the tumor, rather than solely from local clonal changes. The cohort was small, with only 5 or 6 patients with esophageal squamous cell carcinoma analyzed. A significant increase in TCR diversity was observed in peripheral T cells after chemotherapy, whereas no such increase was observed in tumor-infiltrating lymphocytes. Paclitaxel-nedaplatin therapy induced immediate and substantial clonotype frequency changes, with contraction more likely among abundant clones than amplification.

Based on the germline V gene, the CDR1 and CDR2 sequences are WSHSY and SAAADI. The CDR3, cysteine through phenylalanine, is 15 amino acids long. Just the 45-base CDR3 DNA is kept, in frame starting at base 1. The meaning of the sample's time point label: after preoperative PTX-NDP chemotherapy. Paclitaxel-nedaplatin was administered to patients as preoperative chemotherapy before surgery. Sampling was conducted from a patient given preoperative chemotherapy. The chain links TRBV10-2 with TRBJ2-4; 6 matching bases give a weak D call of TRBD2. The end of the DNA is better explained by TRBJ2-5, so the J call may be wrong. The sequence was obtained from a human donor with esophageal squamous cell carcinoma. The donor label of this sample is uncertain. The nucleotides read TGCGGCGCGGGGATAGGGTCACGGGACCAAGAGACCCAGTACTTC. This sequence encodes CGAGIGSRDQETQYF.